What follows describes a single T cell receptor (beta chain). This entry comes from a study of blood T cell repertoires in COVID-19. J was trimmed by 6 bases and V by 7 bases; bases with no gene match: 5. The length of the CDR3 is 12 residues. Germline CDR1 SQVTM, CDR2 ANQGSEA. TCRdb's copy holds only in-frame clones and misses some; the assay was immunoSEQ multiplex PCR. The top ten clones hold 4% to 5% of a sample with under 300,000 clones, 89% of them seen once. V usage is TRBV29-1 and J usage is TRBJ2-3; the match to TRBD2 covers 9 bases. This receptor was obtained from a woman in her 40s who had recovered from COVID-19. Sequencing input: peripheral blood. Written as DNA, the CDR3 is TGCAGCGGCGGGGGGGCCATGGATACGCAGTATTTT. Translation: CSGGGAMDTQYF.